These T cell receptor beta chains were read from a single sample in a study of shared clonotypes between healthy human individuals. Method: immunoSEQ multiplex PCR; TCRdb's copy keeps in-frame clones and lacks some. The table includes more than 850,000 clones, approximately 78% detected once. Sequenced sample: memory CD4+ T cells from PBMCs. The receptors here all came from a man aged 18 to 30 in good health. Some clones in this sample may be carry-over from other donors' samples. Both conserved end residues are part of each CDR3. A D gene is named only where the DNA matches it firmly. Clone size is not always given. Where it is, it says once, few, many or a class for expanded clones.

D gene	V gene	clone size	J gene	CDR3 protein	CDR3 DNA
NA	TRBV7-3	NA	TRBJ2-1	CASSLISRGTGNEQFF	TGTGCCAGCAGCTTAATATCTCGCGGTACGGGCAATGAGCAGTTCTTC
NA	TRBV30	NA	TRBJ2-3	CAWSTYLDTQYF	TGTGCCTGGAGTACATATCTGGATACGCAGTATTTT
TRBD2	TRBV19	NA	TRBJ2-1	CASSTRPLTSGRNDEQFF	TGTGCCAGTAGTACGCGCCCCCTTACTAGCGGGAGGAACGATGAGCAGTTCTTC
NA	TRBV7-9	NA	TRBJ1-1	CASSLQGVHTEAFF	TGTGCCAGCAGCTTACAGGGAGTCCACACTGAAGCTTTCTTT
TRBD2	TRBV5-1	NA	TRBJ2-1	CASRRLAGEGEQFF	TGCGCCAGCAGACGACTAGCGGGAGAGGGTGAGCAGTTCTTC
TRBD1	TRBV14	NA	TRBJ2-7	CASSQDARTGGYEQYF	TGTGCCAGCAGCCAAGACGCCCGGACAGGGGGATACGAGCAGTACTTC
NA	TRBV6-6	NA	TRBJ1-2	CASSYSGNGYTF	TGTGCCAGCAGTTACTCGGGAAATGGCTACACCTTC
NA	TRBV12-5	NA	TRBJ1-3	CASGFWHSGNTIYF	TGTGCTAGTGGTTTCTGGCACTCTGGAAACACCATATATTTT
NA	TRBV4-1	NA	TRBJ2-6	CASSPQGSGANVLTF	TGCGCCAGCAGCCCTCAGGGGTCCGGGGCCAACGTCCTGACTTTC
TRBD2	TRBV5-8	NA	TRBJ2-3	CASSSGTSETDTQYF	TGTGCCAGCAGCTCGGGGACTAGCGAGACAGATACGCAGTATTTT
NA	TRBV18	NA	TRBJ2-2	CASSPWGSGELFF	TGTGCCAGCTCACCGTGGGGATCCGGGGAGCTGTTTTTT
TRBD1	TRBV11-3	NA	TRBJ2-3	CASSPTRGDTQYF	TGTGCCAGCAGTCCCACCAGGGGGGATACGCAGTATTTT
NA	TRBV2	NA	TRBJ2-7	CASSETDEQYF	TGTGCCAGCAGTGAGACAGACGAGCAGTACTTC
NA	TRBV11-1	NA	TRBJ1-3	CASSPRASGENTIYF	TGTGCCAGCAGTCCAAGGGCCTCTGGTGAAAACACCATATATTTT
NA	TRBV7-8	NA	TRBJ2-2	CASSSGRPNTGELFF	TGTGCCAGCAGCTCAGGGCGCCCGAACACCGGGGAGCTGTTTTTT
NA	TRBV28	NA	TRBJ2-2	CAGGTAANTGELFF	TGTGCAGGAGGGACAGCAGCGAACACCGGGGAGCTGTTTTTT
NA	TRBV2	NA	TRBJ2-6	CASSDRGPGSGANVLTF	TGTGCCAGCAGTGACAGGGGCCCGGGGTCTGGGGCCAACGTCCTGACTTTC
NA	TRBV7-2	NA	TRBJ2-7	CASSLGALGTYEQYF	TGTGCCAGCAGCTTGGGGGCCCTCGGGACCTACGAGCAGTACTTC
NA	TRBV30	few	TRBJ1-1	CAWRSWRDLNTEAFF	TGTGCCTGGAGGTCCTGGAGGGACCTGAACACTGAAGCTTTCTTT
TRBD1	TRBV28	NA	TRBJ2-7	CASSQRTGQLPPSYEQYF	TGTGCCAGCAGTCAACGGACAGGGCAACTACCACCCTCCTACGAGCAGTACTTC
NA	TRBV27	NA	TRBJ1-2	CASSLSGGNYGYTF	TGTGCCAGCAGTTTATCTGGGGGAAACTATGGCTACACCTTC
NA	TRBV5-6	NA	TRBJ2-5	CASRLLGGGLDHQETQYF	TGTGCCAGCAGGTTGTTGGGTGGAGGTCTCGACCACCAAGAGACCCAGTACTTC
TRBD1	TRBV15	NA	TRBJ1-2	CATSRDLTGAGYTF	TGTGCCACCAGCAGAGATCTGACAGGGGCTGGCTACACCTTC
NA	TRBV7-8	many	TRBJ1-4	CASSPLSILVGLNEKLFF	TGTGCCAGCAGCCCCCTAAGCATCCTGGTCGGCCTTAATGAAAAACTGTTTTTT
NA	TRBV6-1	NA	TRBJ2-5	CASSDASGLGPQYF	TGTGCCAGCAGCGATGCGTCGGGGTTGGGGCCCCAGTACTTC
NA	TRBV7-9	NA	TRBJ2-1	CASSPPFRFGPYNEQFF	TGTGCCAGCAGTCCCCCGTTTCGGTTTGGTCCCTACAATGAGCAGTTCTTC
NA	TRBV6-5	NA	TRBJ2-3	CASSYGGGRTDTQYF	TGTGCCAGCAGTTACGGGGGAGGTAGGACAGATACGCAGTATTTT
NA	TRBV19	NA	TRBJ1-3	CASSIESGNTIYF	TGTGCCAGTAGTATAGAAAGCGGAAACACCATATATTTT
NA	TRBV5-1	NA	TRBJ2-3	CASSLRVSTDTQYF	TGCGCCAGCAGCTTGAGAGTCAGCACAGATACGCAGTATTTT
TRBD1	TRBV5-1	few	TRBJ1-2	CASSEDRGGNGYTF	TGCGCCAGCAGCGAGGACAGGGGTGGCAATGGCTACACCTTC
NA	TRBV5-1	few	TRBJ2-1	CASSGRNEQFF	TGCGCCAGCAGCGGGAGAAATGAGCAGTTCTTC
NA	TRBV28	NA	TRBJ2-7	CASSLLSLGKYF	TGTGCCAGCAGTTTATTGAGTTTGGGGAAGTACTTC
NA	TRBV20-1	NA	TRBJ1-1	CSAPDRLEAFF	TGCAGTGCTCCCGACAGGTTAGAAGCTTTCTTT
NA	TRBV6-1	NA	TRBJ1-2	CASSAGILYGYTF	TGTGCCAGCAGTGCAGGCATACTCTATGGCTACACCTTC
TRBD1	TRBV6-1	NA	TRBJ2-3	CASSEQRTGPDTQYF	TGTGCCAGCAGTGAACAAAGGACAGGGCCAGATACGCAGTATTTT
NA	TRBV6-1	NA	TRBJ2-7	CASSEYGGARTYEQYF	TGTGCCAGCAGTGAATATGGGGGGGCTCGTACCTACGAGCAGTACTTC
TRBD2	TRBV7-2	NA	TRBJ2-3	CASSLSPLAGVNTQYF	TGTGCCAGCAGCTTATCCCCTCTAGCGGGAGTAAATACGCAGTATTTT
TRBD2	TRBV2	NA	TRBJ2-7	CASSLGLADPYEQYF	TGTGCCAGCAGCTTGGGGCTAGCGGACCCCTACGAGCAGTACTTC
TRBD1	TRBV7-2	NA	TRBJ2-1	CASSRRGDRSLNEQFF	TGTGCCAGCAGCCGACGCGGGGACAGGTCCCTCAATGAGCAGTTCTTC
NA	TRBV30	NA	TRBJ2-5	CAWRSPGNQETQYF	TGTGCCTGGAGATCCCCGGGTAACCAAGAGACCCAGTACTTC
NA	TRBV6-5	NA	TRBJ2-7	CASTLRGGPGAEQYF	TGTGCCAGCACCTTACGTGGGGGCCCGGGAGCCGAGCAGTACTTC
NA	TRBV7-9	once	TRBJ2-2	CANVPGFTNTGELFF	TGTGCCAACGTTCCGGGGTTCACGAACACCGGGGAGCTGTTTTTT
NA	TRBV29-1	NA	TRBJ1-2	CSVEDHSKGRYTF	TGCAGCGTTGAAGATCACAGTAAAGGGCGCTACACCTTC
NA	TRBV7-2	NA	TRBJ2-1	CASSLADEQFF	TGTGCCAGCAGCTTAGCGGATGAGCAGTTCTTC
NA	TRBV6-1	NA	TRBJ1-5	CASSRRGANNQPQHF	TGTGCCAGCTCCCGAAGGGGGGCGAACAATCAGCCCCAGCATTTT
TRBD2	TRBV15	many	TRBJ2-7	CATSRLAGGEHEQYF	TGTGCCACCAGCCGTCTAGCGGGAGGGGAGCACGAGCAGTACTTC
TRBD1	TRBV6-1	NA	TRBJ2-7	CASKSLRDSSYEQYF	TGTGCCAGCAAAAGCCTCCGGGACAGCTCCTACGAGCAGTACTTC
TRBD2	TRBV5-1	NA	TRBJ2-7	CASRRTSDSYEQYF	TGCGCCAGTCGGAGGACTAGTGACTCCTACGAGCAGTACTTC
NA	TRBV27	NA	TRBJ2-1	CASRPGVHNEQFF	TGTGCCAGCAGGCCCGGGGTGCACAATGAGCAGTTCTTC
NA	TRBV30	NA	TRBJ1-2	CAWRGPLLGGF	TGTGCCTGGAGAGGTCCTCTTCTTGGAGGCTTC
TRBD1	TRBV10-1	NA	TRBJ2-7	CASKYTGTGASYEQYF	TGCGCCAGCAAGTACACCGGGACAGGGGCTTCCTACGAGCAGTACTTC
NA	TRBV5-1	NA	TRBJ2-7	CASSLGPGGDEQYF	TGCGCCAGCAGCTTGGGTCCCGGCGGGGATGAGCAGTACTTC
NA	TRBV9	NA	TRBJ2-2	CASSTPGPWGTGELFF	TGTGCCAGCAGCACACCGGGACCCTGGGGCACCGGGGAGCTGTTTTTT
NA	TRBV5-4	NA	TRBJ2-5	CASSLAGLGETQYF	TGTGCCAGCAGCTTGGCGGGGTTGGGTGAGACCCAGTACTTC
TRBD2	TRBV6-6	once	TRBJ2-5	CASRGRGETQYF	TGTGCCAGCAGAGGGAGGGGAGAGACCCAGTACTTC
NA	TRBV7-9	NA	TRBJ1-2	CASSQGGLDYGYTF	TGTGCCAGCAGCCAAGGGGGGCTCGACTATGGCTACACCTTC
NA	TRBV7-2	NA	TRBJ2-1	CASSIRQRSYNEQFF	TGTGCCAGCAGCATCCGACAGCGAAGTTACAATGAGCAGTTCTTC